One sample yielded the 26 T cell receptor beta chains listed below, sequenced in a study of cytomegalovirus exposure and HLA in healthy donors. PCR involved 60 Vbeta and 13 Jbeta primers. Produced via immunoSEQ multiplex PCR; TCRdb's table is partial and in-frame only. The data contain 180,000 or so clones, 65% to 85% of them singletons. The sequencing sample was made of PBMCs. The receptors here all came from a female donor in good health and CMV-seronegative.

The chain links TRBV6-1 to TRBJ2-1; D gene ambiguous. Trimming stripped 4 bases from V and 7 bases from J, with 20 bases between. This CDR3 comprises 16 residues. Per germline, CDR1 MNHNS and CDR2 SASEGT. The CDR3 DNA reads TGTGCCAGCAGTGTCCACTCGACTTATAAGATTAATGAGCAGTTCTTC. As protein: CASSVHSTYKINEQFF.

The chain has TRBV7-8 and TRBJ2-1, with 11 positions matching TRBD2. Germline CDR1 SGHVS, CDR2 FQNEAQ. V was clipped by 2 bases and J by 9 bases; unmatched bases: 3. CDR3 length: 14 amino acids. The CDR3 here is CASSLLAGGAEQFF. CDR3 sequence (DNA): TGTGCCAGCAGCTTACTAGCGGGGGGTGCTGAGCAGTTCTTC. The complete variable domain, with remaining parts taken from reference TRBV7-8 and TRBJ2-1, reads GAGVSQSPRYKVAKRGQDVALRCDPISGHVSLFWYQQALGQGPEFLTYFQNEAQLDKSGLPSDRFFAERPEGSVSTLKIQRTQQEDSAVYLCASSLLAGGAEQFFGPGTRLTVL.

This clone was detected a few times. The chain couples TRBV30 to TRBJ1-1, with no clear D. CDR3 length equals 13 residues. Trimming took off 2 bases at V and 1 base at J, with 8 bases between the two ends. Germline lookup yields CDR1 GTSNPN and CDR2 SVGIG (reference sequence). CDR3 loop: CAWSKTRNTEAFF. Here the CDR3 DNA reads TGTGCCTGGAGTAAAACGAGGAACACTGAAGCTTTCTTT.

The CDR3 protein is CASSFGTYEQYF. CDR3 nucleotides: TGTGCCAGCAGCTTTGGCACATACGAGCAGTACTTC. The V call is TRBV5-8, the J call TRBJ2-7; D is undetermined. V lost 2 bases and J 4 bases, leaving 7 bases between the germline ends. Germline V gene lookup returns CDR1 SGHTS and CDR2 YDEGEE. This CDR3 is 12 amino acids long.

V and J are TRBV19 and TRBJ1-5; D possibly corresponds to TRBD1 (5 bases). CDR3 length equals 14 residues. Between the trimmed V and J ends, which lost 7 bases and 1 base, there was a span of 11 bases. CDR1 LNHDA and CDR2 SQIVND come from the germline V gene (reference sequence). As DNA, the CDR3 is TGTGCCAGTAATCCAGGGATGAGCAATCAGCCCCAGCATTTT. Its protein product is CASNPGMSNQPQHF.

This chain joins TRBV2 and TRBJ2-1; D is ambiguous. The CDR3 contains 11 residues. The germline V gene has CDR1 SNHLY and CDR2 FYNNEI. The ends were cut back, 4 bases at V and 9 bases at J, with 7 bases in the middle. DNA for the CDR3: TGTGCCAGCAGTGTCCAGCGTGAGCAGTTCTTC. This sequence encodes CASSVQREQFF.

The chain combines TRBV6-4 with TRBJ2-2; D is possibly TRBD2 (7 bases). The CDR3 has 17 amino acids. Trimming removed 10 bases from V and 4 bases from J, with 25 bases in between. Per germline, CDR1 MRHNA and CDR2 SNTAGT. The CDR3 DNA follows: TGTGCCACCTCGTGGGGGGAGGGGGAGGGCCCCACCGGGGAGCTGTTTTTT. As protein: CATSWGEGEGPTGELFF.

CDR3 in DNA: TGCAGCGTTGACCCACAGGGGAGCCAGCAGTACTTC. Amino acids: CSVDPQGSQQYF. The chain combines TRBV29-1 with TRBJ2-5; 7 bases are a match to TRBD1. The J segment lost 11 bases and the V segment lost 3 bases, leaving 9 bases of the junction unmatched. Germline V gene data show CDR1 as SQVTM and CDR2 as ANQGSEA. The CDR3 runs to 12 residues. The complete variable domain, with remaining parts taken from reference TRBV29-1 and TRBJ2-5, reads SAVISQKPSRDICQRGTSLTIQCQVDSQVTMMFWYRQQPGQSLTLIATANQGSEATYESGFVIDKFPISRPNLTFSTLTVSNMSPEDSSIYLCSVDPQGSQQYFGPGTRLLVL.

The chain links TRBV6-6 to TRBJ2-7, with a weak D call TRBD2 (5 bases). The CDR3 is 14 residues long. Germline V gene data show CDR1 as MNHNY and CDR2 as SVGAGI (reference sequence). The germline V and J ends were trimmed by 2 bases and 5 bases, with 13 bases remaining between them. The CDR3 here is CASSYEWLAHEQYF. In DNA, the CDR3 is TGTGCCAGCAGTTACGAATGGCTAGCACACGAGCAGTACTTC.

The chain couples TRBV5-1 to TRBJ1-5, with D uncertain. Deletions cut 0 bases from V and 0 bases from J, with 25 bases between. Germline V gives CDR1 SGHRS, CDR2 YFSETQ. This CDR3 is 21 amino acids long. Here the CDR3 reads CASSLARSRTKVRASNQPQHF. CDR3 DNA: TGCGCCAGCAGCTTGGCCAGGAGCAGGACGAAGGTGCGGGCTAGCAATCAGCCCCAGCATTTT.

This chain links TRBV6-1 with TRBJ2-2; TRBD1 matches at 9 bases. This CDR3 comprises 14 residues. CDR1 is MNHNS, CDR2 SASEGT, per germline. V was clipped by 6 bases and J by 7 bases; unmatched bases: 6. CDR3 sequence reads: CASRRQGGIGELFF. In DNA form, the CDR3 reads TGTGCCAGCAGGAGACAGGGGGGAATCGGGGAGCTGTTTTTT.

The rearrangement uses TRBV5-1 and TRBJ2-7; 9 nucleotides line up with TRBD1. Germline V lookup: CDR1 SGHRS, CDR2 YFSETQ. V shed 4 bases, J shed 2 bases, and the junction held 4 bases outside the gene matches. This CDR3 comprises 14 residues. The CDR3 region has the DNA TGCGCCAGCAGCATCGGGACAGGGCCCTACGAGCAGTACTTC. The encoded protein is CASSIGTGPYEQYF.

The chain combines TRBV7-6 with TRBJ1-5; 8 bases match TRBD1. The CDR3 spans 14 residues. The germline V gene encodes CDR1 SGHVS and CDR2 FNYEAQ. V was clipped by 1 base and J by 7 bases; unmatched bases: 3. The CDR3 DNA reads TGTGCCAGCAGCTTAGAGGCAGGGGGCCAGCCCCAGCATTTT. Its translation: CASSLEAGGQPQHF.

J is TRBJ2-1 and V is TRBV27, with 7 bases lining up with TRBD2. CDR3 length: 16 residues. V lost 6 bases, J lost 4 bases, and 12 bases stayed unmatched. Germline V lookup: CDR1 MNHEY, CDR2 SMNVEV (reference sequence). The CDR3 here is CASRVGLASGYNEQFF. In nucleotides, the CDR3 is TGTGCCAGCAGAGTCGGTTTGGCTAGCGGTTACAATGAGCAGTTCTTC.

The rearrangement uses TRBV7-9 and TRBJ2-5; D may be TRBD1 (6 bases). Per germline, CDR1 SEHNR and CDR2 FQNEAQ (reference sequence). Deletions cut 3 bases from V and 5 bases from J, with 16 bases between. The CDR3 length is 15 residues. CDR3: CASSFTGTTKETQYF. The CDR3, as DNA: TGTGCCAGCAGCTTCACCGGGACAACCAAGGAGACCCAGTACTTC.

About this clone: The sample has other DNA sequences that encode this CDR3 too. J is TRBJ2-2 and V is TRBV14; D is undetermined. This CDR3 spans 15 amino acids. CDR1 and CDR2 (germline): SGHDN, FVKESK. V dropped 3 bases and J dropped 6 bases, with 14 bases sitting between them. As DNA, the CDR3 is TGTGCCAGCAGCCAGTTAATAAGGAGCGCCGGGGAGCTGTTTTTT. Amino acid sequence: CASSQLIRSAGELFF.

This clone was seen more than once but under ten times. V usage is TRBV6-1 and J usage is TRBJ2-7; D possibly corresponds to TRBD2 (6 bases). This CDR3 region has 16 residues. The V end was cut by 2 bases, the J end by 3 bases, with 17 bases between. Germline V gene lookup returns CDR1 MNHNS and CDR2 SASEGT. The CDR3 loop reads CASSERAGTEGYEQYF. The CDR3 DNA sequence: TGTGCCAGCAGTGAAAGAGCAGGGACGGAGGGCTACGAGCAGTACTTC.

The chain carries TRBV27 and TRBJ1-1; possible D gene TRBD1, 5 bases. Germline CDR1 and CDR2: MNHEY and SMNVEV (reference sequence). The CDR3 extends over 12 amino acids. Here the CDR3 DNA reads TGTGTCCGACGGCGGGGCGACTTTGAAGCTTTCTTT. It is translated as CVRRRGDFEAFF.

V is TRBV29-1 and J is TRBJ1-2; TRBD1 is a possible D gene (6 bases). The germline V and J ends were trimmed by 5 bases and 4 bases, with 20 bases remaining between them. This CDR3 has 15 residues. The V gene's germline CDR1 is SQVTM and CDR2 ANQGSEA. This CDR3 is CSVLRDTTILYGYTF. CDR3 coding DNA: TGCAGCGTTCTCCGGGACACCACTATTCTCTATGGCTACACCTTC. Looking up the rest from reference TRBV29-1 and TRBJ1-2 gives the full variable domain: SAVISQKPSRDICQRGTSLTIQCQVDSQVTMMFWYRQQPGQSLTLIATANQGSEATYESGFVIDKFPISRPNLTFSTLTVSNMSPEDSSIYLCSVLRDTTILYGYTFGSGTRLTVV.

The CDR3 DNA sequence: TGTGCCAGTAGTATTTGGGACAGGTTAGCGAACTATGGCTACACCTTC. Residues: CASSIWDRLANYGYTF. The chain uses TRBV19 and TRBJ1-2; the match to TRBD1 covers 8 bases. Unmatched junction bases numbered 8, after V lost 3 bases and J lost 2 bases. Germline-derived CDR1 and CDR2 are LNHDA and SQIVND (reference sequence). The CDR3 has 16 residues.

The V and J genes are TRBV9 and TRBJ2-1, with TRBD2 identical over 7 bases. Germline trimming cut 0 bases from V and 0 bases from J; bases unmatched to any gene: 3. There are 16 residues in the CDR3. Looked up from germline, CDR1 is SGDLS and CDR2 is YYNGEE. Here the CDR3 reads CASSVDPGGSYNEQFF. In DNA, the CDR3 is TGTGCCAGCAGCGTAGATCCGGGGGGCTCCTACAATGAGCAGTTCTTC.

The CDR3: CASSWGTSGNTYEQYF. The CDR3 DNA reads as TGTGCCAGCAGTTGGGGGACTAGCGGGAACACCTACGAGCAGTACTTC. The V gene is TRBV27, the J gene TRBJ2-7; 13 nucleotides align to TRBD2. Trimming cost V 4 bases and J 2 bases; bases outside gene matches: 5. Germline V gene sequence: CDR1 MNHEY, CDR2 SMNVEV (reference sequence). This CDR3 contains 16 residues.

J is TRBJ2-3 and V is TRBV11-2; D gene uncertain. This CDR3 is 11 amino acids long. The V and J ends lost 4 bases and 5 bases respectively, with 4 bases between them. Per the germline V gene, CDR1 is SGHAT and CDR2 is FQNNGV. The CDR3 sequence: CASSSQDTQYF. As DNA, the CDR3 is TGTGCCAGCAGCTCCCAAGATACGCAGTATTTT.

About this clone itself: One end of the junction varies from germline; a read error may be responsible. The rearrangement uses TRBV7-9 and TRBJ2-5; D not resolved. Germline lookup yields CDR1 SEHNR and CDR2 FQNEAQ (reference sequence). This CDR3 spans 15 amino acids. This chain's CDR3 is CSSSPRGLGQETQYF. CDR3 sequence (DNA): TGTTCCAGCTCACCCCGAGGCCTAGGCCAAGAGACCCAGTACTTC.

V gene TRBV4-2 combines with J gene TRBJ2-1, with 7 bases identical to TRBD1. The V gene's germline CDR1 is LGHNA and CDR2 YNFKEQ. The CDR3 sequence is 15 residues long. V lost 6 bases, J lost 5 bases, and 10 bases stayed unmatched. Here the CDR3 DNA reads TGTGCCAGCAGTTCAGACAGGGAGCCTAACAATGAGCAGTTCTTC. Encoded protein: CASSSDREPNNEQFF.

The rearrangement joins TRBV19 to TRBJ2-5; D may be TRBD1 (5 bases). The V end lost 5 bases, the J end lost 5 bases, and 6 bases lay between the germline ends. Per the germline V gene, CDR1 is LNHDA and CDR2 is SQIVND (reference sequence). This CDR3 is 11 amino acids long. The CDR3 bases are TGTGCCAGTAGTTCAGGGGAGACCCAGTACTTC. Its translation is CASSSGETQYF.